The clone carrying this TCR beta chain occurred a few times. The CDR3 runs to 14 residues. V lost 7 bases and J lost 0, with 12 bases in between. CDR1 and CDR2 from the germline V gene are MDHEN and SYDVKM. These data come from a study of T-cell memory formation after mild COVID-19. MiXCR, applied by TCRdb to the 5' RACE reads, yields one record per CDR3 protein. The table has hundreds of thousands of distinct CDR3 sequences, about 16% seen once. This TCR was sampled from a man younger than 35 who had mild COVID-19 (a few samples of this study predate the infection). Cell type and time point are not known. The specimen sequenced was PBMCs or a T cell subset sorted from them (not recorded which). The V and J genes are TRBV28 and TRBJ2-5; the D gene could be TRBD1 or TRBD2 (5 bases each). DNA of the CDR3: TGTGCCAGCACCCTCCGGGGCTACCAAGAGACCCAGTACTTC. Amino acid sequence: CASTLRGYQETQYF.